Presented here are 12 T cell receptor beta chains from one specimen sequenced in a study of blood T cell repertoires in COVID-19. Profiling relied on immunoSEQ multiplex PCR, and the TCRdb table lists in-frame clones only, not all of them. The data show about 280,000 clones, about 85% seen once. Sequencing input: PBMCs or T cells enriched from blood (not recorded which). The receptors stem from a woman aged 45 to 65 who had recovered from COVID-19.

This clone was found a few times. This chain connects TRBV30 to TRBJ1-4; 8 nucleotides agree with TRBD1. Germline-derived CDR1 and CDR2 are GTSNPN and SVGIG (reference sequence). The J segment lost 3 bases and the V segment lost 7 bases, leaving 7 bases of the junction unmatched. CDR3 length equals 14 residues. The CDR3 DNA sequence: TGTGCCTCCCCAGGGACAGGAGCTAATGAAAAACTGTTTTTT. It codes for CASPGTGANEKLFF.

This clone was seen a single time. The CDR3 sequence is CASSLDFFSGNTIYF. Written as DNA, the CDR3 is TGTGCCAGCAGCTTGGACTTTTTCTCTGGAAACACCATATATTTT. This chain connects TRBV11-2 to TRBJ1-3; D gene ambiguous. This CDR3 is 15 amino acids long. Trimming shortened V by 3 bases and J by 0 bases, and 9 bases separated the two germline ends. Germline V gene sequence: CDR1 SGHAT, CDR2 FQNNGV.

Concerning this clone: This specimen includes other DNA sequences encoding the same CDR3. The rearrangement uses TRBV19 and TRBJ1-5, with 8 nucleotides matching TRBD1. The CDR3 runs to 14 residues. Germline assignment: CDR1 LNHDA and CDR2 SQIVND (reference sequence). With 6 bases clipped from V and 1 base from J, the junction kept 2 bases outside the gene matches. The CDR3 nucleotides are TGTGCCAGTAGATGGACAGGGAGCAATCAGCCCCAGCATTTT. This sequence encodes CASRWTGSNQPQHF. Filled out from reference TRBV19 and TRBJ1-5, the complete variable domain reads DGGITQSPKYLFRKEGQNVTLSCEQNLNHDAMYWYRQDPGQGLRLIYYSQIVNDFQKGDIAEGYSVSREKKESFPLTVTSAQKNPTAFYLCASRWTGSNQPQHFGDGTRLSIL.

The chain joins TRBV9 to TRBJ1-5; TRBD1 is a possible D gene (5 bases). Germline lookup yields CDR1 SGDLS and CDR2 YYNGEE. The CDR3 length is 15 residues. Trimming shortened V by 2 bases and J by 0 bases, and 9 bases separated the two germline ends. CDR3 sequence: CASSVSGASNQPQHF. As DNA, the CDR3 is TGTGCCAGCAGCGTGAGCGGGGCTAGCAATCAGCCCCAGCATTTT.

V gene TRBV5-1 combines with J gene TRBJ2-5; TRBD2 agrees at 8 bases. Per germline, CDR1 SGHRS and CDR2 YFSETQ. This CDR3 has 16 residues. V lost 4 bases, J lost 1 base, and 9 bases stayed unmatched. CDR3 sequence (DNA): TGCGCCAGCAGCAGCAGACTAGCGAACATCCAAGAGACCCAGTACTTC. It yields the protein CASSSRLANIQETQYF. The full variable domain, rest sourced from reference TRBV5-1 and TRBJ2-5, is KAGVTQTPRYLIKTRGQQVTLSCSPISGHRSVSWYQQTPGQGLQFLFEYFSETQRNKGNFPGRFSGRQFSNSRSEMNVSTLELGDSALYLCASSSRLANIQETQYFGPGTRLLVL.

The CDR3 loop is CASSFLGTAQETQYF. Here the CDR3 DNA reads TGTGCCAGCAGTTTCCTTGGGACAGCCCAAGAGACCCAGTACTTC. The chain carries TRBV27 and TRBJ2-5, with TRBD1 matching 7 bases. The CDR3 has 15 amino acids. The ends lost 3 bases at V and 1 base at J; junction bases unmatched: 5. Looked up from germline, CDR1 is MNHEY and CDR2 is SMNVEV (reference sequence).

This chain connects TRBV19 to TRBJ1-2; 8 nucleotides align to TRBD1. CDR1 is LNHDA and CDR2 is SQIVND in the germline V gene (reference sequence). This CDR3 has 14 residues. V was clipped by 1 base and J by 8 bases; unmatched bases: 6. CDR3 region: CASSIGTGLGGYTF. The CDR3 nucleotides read TGTGCCAGTAGTATAGGGACAGGGCTGGGCGGCTACACCTTC.

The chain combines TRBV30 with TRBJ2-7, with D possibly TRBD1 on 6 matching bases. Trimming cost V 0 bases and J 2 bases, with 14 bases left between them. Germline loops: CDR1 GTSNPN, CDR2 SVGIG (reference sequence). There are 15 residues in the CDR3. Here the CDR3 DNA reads TGTGCCTGGAGTGTACTGGGGACAACGACCTACGAGCAGTACTTC. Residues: CAWSVLGTTTYEQYF.

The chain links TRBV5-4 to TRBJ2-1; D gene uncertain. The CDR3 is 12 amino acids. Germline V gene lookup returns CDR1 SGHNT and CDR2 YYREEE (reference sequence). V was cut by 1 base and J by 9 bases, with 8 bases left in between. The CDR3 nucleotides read TGTGCCAGCAGCTTGATCCTAGGTGAGCAGTTCTTC. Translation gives CASSLILGEQFF.

In DNA, the CDR3 is TGTGCCAGCAGCGTCCAGGATAACACTGAAGCTTTCTTT. Amino acid sequence: CASSVQDNTEAFF. The rearrangement uses TRBV9 and TRBJ1-1, with no clear D. Germline V gene lookup returns CDR1 SGDLS and CDR2 YYNGEE. V was shortened by 2 bases and J by 2 bases, with 7 bases between the two germline ends. This CDR3 is 13 amino acids long.

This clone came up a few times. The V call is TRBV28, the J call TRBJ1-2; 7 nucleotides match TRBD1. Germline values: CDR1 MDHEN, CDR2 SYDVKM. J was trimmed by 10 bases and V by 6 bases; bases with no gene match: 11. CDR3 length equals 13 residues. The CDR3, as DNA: TGTGCCAGCAGACAGGGGCCGCTCAATGCCTACACCTTC. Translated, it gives CASRQGPLNAYTF.

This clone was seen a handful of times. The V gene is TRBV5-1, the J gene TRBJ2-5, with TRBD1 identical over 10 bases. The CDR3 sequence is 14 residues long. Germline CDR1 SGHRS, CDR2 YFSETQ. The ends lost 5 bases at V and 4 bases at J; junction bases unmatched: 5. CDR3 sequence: CASRPRDRGETQYF. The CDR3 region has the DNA TGCGCCAGCAGACCCCGGGACAGGGGAGAGACCCAGTACTTC.